What follows are 13 T cell receptor beta chains derived from one specimen sequenced in a study of T-cell reconstitution after alpha-beta-depleted transplantation in children. Unique molecular identifiers were incorporated into the prepared TCRbeta library. TCRdb itself ran the PCR reads through MiXCR, one entry per CDR3 protein. Among approximately 99,000 distinct CDR3 sequences listed, 5% to 8% were seen once. The sequencing used PBMCs, mostly from graft donor cells, collected 360 days after TCRalphabeta/CD19-depleted stem cell transplant. All receptors come from a male patient between 2 and 10 years old who had a stem cell transplant for acute lymphoblastic leukemia, so the T cells may come from the graft donor.

The CDR3 region is CASSLNVGGGYTF. For the CDR3, the DNA is TGTGCCAGCAGCTTAAACGTGGGGGGAGGCTACACCTTC. V usage is TRBV7-2 and J usage is TRBJ1-2; a possible D gene is TRBD1 (5 bases). V was cut by 2 bases and J by 8 bases, with 12 bases left in between. CDR1 SGHTA and CDR2 FQGNSA come from the germline V gene. The CDR3 extends over 13 amino acids.

Turning to this clonotype: A much bigger clone sits one base away, suggesting this may be a read error. This rearrangement joins TRBV28 to TRBJ2-3, with TRBD2 matching over 9 bases. V lost 3 bases to trimming and J lost 2 bases; unmatched junction nucleotides: 6. In germline, CDR1 is MDHEN, CDR2 SYDVKM. The CDR3 contains 16 residues. The CDR3 region is CASSFRRGGFTDTQYF. The CDR3 DNA follows: TGTGCCAGCAGTTTTCGGCGGGGGGGCTTCACAGATACGCAGTATTTT. The entire variable domain, with the rest obtained from reference TRBV28 and TRBJ2-3, is as follows: DVKVTQSSRYLVKRTGEKVFLECVQDMDHENMFWYRQDPGLGLRLIYFSYDVKMKEKGDIPEGYSVSREKKERFSLILESASTNQTSMYLCASSFRRGGFTDTQYFGPGTRLTVL.

This clonotype has a count of ten or more. This chain joins TRBV6-1 and TRBJ1-1, with TRBD1 as a possible D gene (6 bases). Trimming took off 7 bases at V and 4 bases at J, with 10 bases between the two ends. The CDR3 has 12 residues. CDR1 MNHNS and CDR2 SASEGT come from the germline V gene. This chain's CDR3 is CASTQGSTEAFF. In DNA form, the CDR3 reads TGTGCCAGCACGCAGGGGAGCACTGAAGCTTTCTTT.

V is TRBV6-1 and J is TRBJ1-2; D is undetermined. The CDR3 consists of 17 residues. Trimming took 0 bases from V and 3 from J, leaving 17 bases between them. Germline assignment: CDR1 MNHNS and CDR2 SASEGT. The CDR3 is CASSEALRAALDYGYTF. Here the CDR3 DNA reads TGTGCCAGCAGTGAAGCGCTTCGGGCAGCCCTGGACTATGGCTACACCTTC.

This clonotype turned up a few times. DNA of the CDR3: TGCAGTGCTAGAGGGGTCGCAGCTAACTATGGCTACACCTTC. Residues: CSARGVAANYGYTF. The genes are TRBV20-1 and TRBJ1-2; D call uncertain. Germline values: CDR1 DFQATT, CDR2 SNEGSKA (reference sequence). Trimming took off 1 base at V and 0 bases at J, with 9 bases between the two ends. This CDR3 contains 14 residues.

This clonotype was recorded at least ten times. CDR3 nucleotides: TGTGCCGCCGAGGGGGTCAGCTCCTACAATGAGCAGTTCTTC. It translates to CAAEGVSSYNEQFF. The V call is TRBV6-2 or TRBV6-3, the J call TRBJ2-1, with D possibly matching TRBD1 (6 bases). The CDR3 is made up of 14 amino acids. The V and J ends lost 11 bases and 0 bases respectively, with 14 bases between them. Germline V gene data show CDR1 as MNHEY and CDR2 as SVGEGT.

This clonotype turned up a few times. V is TRBV6-2 or TRBV6-3 and J is TRBJ2-1, with D maybe TRBD2 (6 bases). Germline V gene data show CDR1 as MNHEY and CDR2 as SVGEGT. Trimming cost V 4 bases and J 0 bases, with 13 bases left between them. CDR3 length equals 16 residues. The CDR3 region has the DNA TGTGCCAGCAGTTGGGCTGCGGGAAGCTCCTACAATGAGCAGTTCTTC. Translation gives CASSWAAGSSYNEQFF.

The V gene is TRBV27, the J gene TRBJ1-4, with a possible D match to TRBD1 (5 bases). Trimming left V 6 bases short and J 10 bases short, with 12 bases between. Per the germline V gene, CDR1 is MNHEY and CDR2 is SMNVEV (reference sequence). This CDR3 spans 12 amino acids. The CDR3 here is CASSPGRGKLFF. The CDR3 coding sequence is TGTGCCAGCAGCCCGGGACGGGGAAAACTGTTTTTT.

This clonotype was observed at least ten times. The V gene is TRBV11-2, the J gene TRBJ2-3; D uncertain. The ends were cut back, 5 bases at V and 0 bases at J, with 9 bases in the middle. The CDR3 sequence is 14 residues long. Germline assignment: CDR1 SGHAT and CDR2 FQNNGV. DNA for the CDR3: TGTGCCAGCAGCCCTAGGGCTAGCACAGATACGCAGTATTTT. This translates into CASSPRASTDTQYF.

This clonotype has a count of ten or more. The chain carries TRBV12-3 or TRBV12-4 and TRBJ2-7; 13 positions agree with TRBD2. Trimming at V came to 6 bases and at J to 5 bases, leaving 4 bases not matched to a gene. This CDR3 is built from 14 residues. CDR3 region: CASSEGLAGDEQYF. CDR3 nucleotides: TGTGCCAGCAGCGAAGGACTAGCGGGAGACGAGCAGTACTTC.

In its sample, this clonotype was seen many times. The chain couples TRBV12-3 or TRBV12-4 to TRBJ1-1, with D unresolved. V was clipped by 2 bases and J by 1 base, with 5 bases between them. This CDR3 has 13 residues. CDR3 in DNA: TGTGCCAGCAGTTTACGGGAGAACACTGAAGCTTTCTTT. This translates into CASSLRENTEAFF.

This clonotype showed up just a few times. This chain links TRBV7-8 with TRBJ1-2; TRBD1 matches 11 bases. The ends lost 5 bases at V and 10 bases at J; junction bases unmatched: 6. The CDR3 is made up of 13 amino acids. The germline CDR1 and CDR2 sequences are SGHVS and FQNEAQ. CDR3 sequence: CASSPGTGGDYTF. The CDR3, as DNA: TGTGCCAGCAGCCCAGGGACAGGGGGAGACTACACCTTC. The complete variable domain, with remaining parts taken from reference TRBV7-8 and TRBJ1-2, reads GAGVSQSPRYKVAKRGQDVALRCDPISGHVSLFWYQQALGQGPEFLTYFQNEAQLDKSGLPSDRFFAERPEGSVSTLKIQRTQQEDSAVYLCASSPGTGGDYTFGSGTRLTVV.

The V gene is TRBV27, the J gene TRBJ2-2; 8 bases fit TRBD2. V shed 0 bases, J shed 3 bases, and the junction held 3 bases outside the gene matches. The CDR3 consists of 16 residues. Germline CDR1 and CDR2: MNHEY and SMNVEV (reference sequence). CDR3 nucleotides: TGTGCCAGCAGTTTATCGCTACTAGCGGACACCGGGGAGCTGTTTTTT. Translation: CASSLSLLADTGELFF.